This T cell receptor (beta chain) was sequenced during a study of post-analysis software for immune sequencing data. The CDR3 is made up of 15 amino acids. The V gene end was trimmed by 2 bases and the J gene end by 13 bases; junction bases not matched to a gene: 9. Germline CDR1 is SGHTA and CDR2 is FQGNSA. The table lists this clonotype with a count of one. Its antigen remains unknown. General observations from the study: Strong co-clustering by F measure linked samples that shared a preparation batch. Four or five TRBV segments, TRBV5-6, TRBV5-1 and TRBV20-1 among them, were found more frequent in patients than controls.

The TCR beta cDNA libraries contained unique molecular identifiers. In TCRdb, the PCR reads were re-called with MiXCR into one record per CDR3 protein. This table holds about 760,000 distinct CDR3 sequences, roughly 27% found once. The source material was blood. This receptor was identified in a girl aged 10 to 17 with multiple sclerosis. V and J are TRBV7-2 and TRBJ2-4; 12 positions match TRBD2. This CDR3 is CASSLRLAGEGKQYF. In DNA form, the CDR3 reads TGTGCCAGCAGCTTAAGACTAGCGGGGGAGGGGAAGCAGTACTTC.